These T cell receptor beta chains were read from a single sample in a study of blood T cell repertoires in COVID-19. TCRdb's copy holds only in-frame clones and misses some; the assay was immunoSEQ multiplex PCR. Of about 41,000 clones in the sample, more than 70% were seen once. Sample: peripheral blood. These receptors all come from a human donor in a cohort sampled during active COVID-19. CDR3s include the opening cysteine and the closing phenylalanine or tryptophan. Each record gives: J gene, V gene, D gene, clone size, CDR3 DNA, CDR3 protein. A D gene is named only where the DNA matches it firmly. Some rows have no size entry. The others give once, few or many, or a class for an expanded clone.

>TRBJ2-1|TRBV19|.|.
TGTGCCAGTGGCAACCGGGACTCAGAGCAGTTCTTC
CASGNRDSEQFF
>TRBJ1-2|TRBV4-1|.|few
TGCGCCAGCAGCCAAATGGAGGGTATGGATGGCTACACCTTC
CASSQMEGMDGYTF
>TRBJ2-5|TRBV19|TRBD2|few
TGTGCCAGTAGTATGCAAACGACTAGCGGGATAGAGACCCAGTACTTC
CASSMQTTSGIETQYF
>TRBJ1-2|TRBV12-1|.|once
TGTGCCAGCAGCTTTGGGGACAGGCCGAACTATGGCTACACCTTC
CASSFGDRPNYGYTF
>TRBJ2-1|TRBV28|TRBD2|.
TGTGCCAGCAGGGCGGGAGGGAGGAATGAGCAGTTCTTC
CASRAGGRNEQFF
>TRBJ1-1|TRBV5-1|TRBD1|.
TGCGCCAGCAGCATGGGACAGCAGAACACTGAAGCTTTCTTT
CASSMGQQNTEAFF
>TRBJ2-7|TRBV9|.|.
TGTGCCAGCAGCGTAGGCAGCAACAGCGAGCAGTACTTC
CASSVGSNSEQYF
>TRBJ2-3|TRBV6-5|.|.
TGTGCCAGCAGTTACGACAGCCTTCTTAGCACAGATACGCAGTATTTT
CASSYDSLLSTDTQYF
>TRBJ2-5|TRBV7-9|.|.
TGTGCCAGCGTCGGAAGGAGTTACCAAGAGACCCAGTACTTC
CASVGRSYQETQYF
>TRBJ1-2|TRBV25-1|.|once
TGTGCCAGCAGCCGGGAAACCTATGGCTACACCTTC
CASSRETYGYTF
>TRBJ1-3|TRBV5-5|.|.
TGTGCCAGCAGCTCGACTTCCTCTGGAAACACCATATATTTT
CASSSTSSGNTIYF
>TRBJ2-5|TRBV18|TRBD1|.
TGTGCCAGCTCACCGAGGACAGGGAACAACCAAGAGACCCAGTACTTC
CASSPRTGNNQETQYF
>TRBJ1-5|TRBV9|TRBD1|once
TGTGCCAGCAGCGCCGGGACAGGGGAGAATCAGCCCCAGCATTTT
CASSAGTGENQPQHF
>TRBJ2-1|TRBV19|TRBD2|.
TGTGCCAGTACCATAGGGACTAGCGGCAACAATGAGCAGTTCTTC
CASTIGTSGNNEQFF
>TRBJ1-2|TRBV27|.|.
TGTGCCAGCTCCTACCGGGGGGGGGAGGGTGGCTACACCTTC
CASSYRGGEGGYTF
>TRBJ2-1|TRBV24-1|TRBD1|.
TGTGCCACCAGTGAATGGGGACAGGGCTACAATGAGCAGTTCTTC
CATSEWGQGYNEQFF